The 9 T cell receptor beta chains below all came from one sample that was sequenced in a study of OX40 agonist ivuxolimab in advanced cancers. Sequencing was performed with immunoSEQ multiplex PCR; in TCRdb, only in-frame clones are kept and a portion is missing. The sample records approximately 77,000 clones, 85% to 95% being singletons. Sequencing was performed on CD4+ or CD8+ T cells sorted from blood, taken in a trial of the OX40 agonist ivuxolimab. Source of these receptors: an adult with an advanced solid tumor such as melanoma, head and neck, liver or kidney cancer.

The chain has TRBV5-6 and TRBJ1-3, with no clear D. CDR3 length: 17 amino acids. The V and J ends lost 4 bases and 0 bases respectively, with 17 bases between them. CDR1 is SGHDT, CDR2 YYEEEE, per germline. CDR3 DNA sequence: TGTGCCAGCAGCCTACAAGGGATGATGGCCTCTGGAAACACCATATATTTT. It is translated as CASSLQGMMASGNTIYF.

The chain uses TRBV2 and TRBJ1-5; D is unresolved. Trimming took off 7 bases at V and 2 bases at J, with 9 bases between the two ends. CDR3 length: 13 residues. Germline lookup yields CDR1 SNHLY and CDR2 FYNNEI. The CDR3 region is CASKGAGNQPQHF. The DNA of the CDR3 is TGTGCCAGCAAAGGTGCGGGCAATCAGCCCCAGCATTTT.

This sequence joins TRBV19 and TRBJ1-1; D not certain. Germline V gene lookup returns CDR1 LNHDA and CDR2 SQIVND (reference sequence). This CDR3 region has 13 residues. Between the trimmed V and J ends, which lost 4 bases and 6 bases, there was a span of 12 bases. Here the CDR3 reads CASSNRGRAEAFF. CDR3 bases: TGTGCCAGTAGTAATCGGGGAAGGGCTGAAGCTTTCTTT.

The rearrangement links TRBV7-8 to TRBJ2-7; 9 bases line up with TRBD1. This CDR3 spans 14 amino acids. The germline gives CDR1 SGHVS, CDR2 FQNEAQ. The trim removed 6 bases at V and 4 bases at J, leaving 7 bases unmatched. The CDR3: CASRRTGDEYEQYF. The CDR3 nucleotides read TGTGCCAGCAGGCGGACAGGGGACGAATACGAGCAGTACTTC.

The rearrangement links TRBV9 to TRBJ2-3; 12 nucleotides line up with TRBD2. There are 17 residues in the CDR3. Trimming at V came to 0 bases and at J to 4 bases, leaving 6 bases not matched to a gene. CDR1 SGDLS and CDR2 YYNGEE come from the germline V gene. CDR3 in DNA: TGTGCCAGCAGCGTAGCGGCGACTAGCGGGGGCGCAGATACGCAGTATTTT. Translated: CASSVAATSGGADTQYF.

The CDR3 nucleotides read TGCGCCAGCAGCGTAGCCACGGGGGGGCCCTACAATGAGCAGTTCTTC. Its translation is CASSVATGGPYNEQFF. This sequence joins TRBV5-1 and TRBJ2-1, with 8 bases lining up with TRBD2. The CDR3 covers 16 residues. The junction had 8 bases not matched to a gene; V was cut back by 4 bases and J by 2 bases. Looked up from germline, CDR1 is SGHRS and CDR2 is YFSETQ.

The chain links TRBV7-9 to TRBJ2-3, with D possibly being TRBD1 or TRBD2 (5 bases each). The germline V gene has CDR1 SEHNR and CDR2 FQNEAQ (reference sequence). The ends were cut back, 5 bases at V and 6 bases at J, with 21 bases in the middle. This CDR3 region has 16 residues. CDR3 nucleotides: TGTGCCAGCAGCGCTCCCCGGGACCCTGGTATGGATACGCAGTATTTT. This sequence encodes CASSAPRDPGMDTQYF.

A few counts support this clone. The chain is built from TRBV5-1 and TRBJ1-1, with unresolved D. The CDR3 runs 14 residues. V was trimmed by 0 bases and J by 1 base, leaving 7 bases between them. The germline CDR1 and CDR2 sequences are SGHRS and YFSETQ. The CDR3 DNA is TGCGCCAGCAGCTTGGTTCCAGGGAACACTGAAGCTTTCTTT. Translation gives CASSLVPGNTEAFF.

The chain joins TRBV5-6 to TRBJ2-1; D is uncertain. This CDR3 contains 16 residues. Between the trimmed V and J ends, which lost 6 bases and 5 bases, there was a span of 21 bases. The germline CDR1 and CDR2 sequences are SGHDT and YYEEEE. CDR3 protein: CASTPPTGHEDNEQFF. The CDR3 DNA follows: TGTGCCAGCACACCCCCCACCGGGCACGAGGACAATGAGCAGTTCTTC.